These T cell receptor beta chains were read from a single sample in a study of T cells in localized non-small cell lung cancer. Profiling relied on immunoSEQ multiplex PCR, and the TCRdb table lists in-frame clones only, not all of them. The sample has about 3,700 clones, approximately 24% seen once. The source material was lung tumor tissue, sampled before any cancer treatment. The receptors come from a woman aged 35 to 69 with stage I lung adenocarcinoma. Both conserved end residues are part of each CDR3. Each record gives: CDR3 protein, V gene.

CASSDLAGGEDTQYF | TRBV6-8
CASSEGQILNTEAFF | TRBV7-6
CASHSQGITEAFF | TRBV18
CASSWSGGNYGYTF | TRBV7-6
CASSAPGLAGDRPYEQYF | TRBV9
CAWSIGLAGETQYF | TRBV30
CASSPGATSGADTQYF | TRBV18
CASSLQAGLETQYF | TRBV5-1
CASSLSFDSDNYYNEQFF | TRBV11-3
CAWSVGLAGVYNEQFF | TRBV30
CASSTYHWGDEQFF | TRBV23-1
CASSQEGIGYGYTF | TRBV4-1
CASSQEGEPYNEQFF | TRBV14
CASSYTDSQETQYF | TRBV6-8
CASRSGLPDYGYTF | TRBV5-1
CASGLGLAGGSGELFF | TRBV12-5
CSAYRGSGTGELFF | TRBV29-1
CASSTDRDAGELFF | TRBV11-3
CASSIDVIRQDYGYTF | TRBV19
CASSRETRGSLSSPLHF | TRBV18
CAWSYGNREQYF | TRBV30
CASSLMTHWDEQFF | TRBV11-3
CASSTLAGGSEQYF | TRBV19
CASSHPGELTDTQYF | TRBV6-8
CASSLTSSEQYF | TRBV9
CASSLGARRAGTDTQYF | TRBV5-1